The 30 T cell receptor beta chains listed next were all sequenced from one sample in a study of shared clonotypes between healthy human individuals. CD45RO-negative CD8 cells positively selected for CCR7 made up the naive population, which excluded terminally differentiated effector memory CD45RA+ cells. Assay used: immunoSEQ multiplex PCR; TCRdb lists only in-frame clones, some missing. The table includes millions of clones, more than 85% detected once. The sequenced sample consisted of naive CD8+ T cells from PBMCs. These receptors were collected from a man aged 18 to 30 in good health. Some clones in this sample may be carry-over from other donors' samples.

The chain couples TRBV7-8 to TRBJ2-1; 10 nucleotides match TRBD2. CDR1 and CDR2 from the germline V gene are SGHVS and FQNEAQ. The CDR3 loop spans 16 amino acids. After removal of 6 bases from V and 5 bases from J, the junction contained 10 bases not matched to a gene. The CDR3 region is CASSPRRTSGNNEQFF. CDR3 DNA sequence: TGTGCCAGCAGTCCCAGGAGGACTAGCGGAAACAATGAGCAGTTCTTC. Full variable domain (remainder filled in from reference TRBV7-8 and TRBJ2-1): GAGVSQSPRYKVAKRGQDVALRCDPISGHVSLFWYQQALGQGPEFLTYFQNEAQLDKSGLPSDRFFAERPEGSVSTLKIQRTQQEDSAVYLCASSPRRTSGNNEQFFGPGTRLTVL.

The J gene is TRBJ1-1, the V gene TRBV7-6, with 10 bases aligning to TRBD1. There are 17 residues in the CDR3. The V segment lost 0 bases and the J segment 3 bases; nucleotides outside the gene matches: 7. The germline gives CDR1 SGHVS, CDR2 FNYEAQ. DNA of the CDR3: TGTGCCAGCAGCTTAGCAGGACAGGGGGGACTCTACACTGAAGCTTTCTTT. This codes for CASSLAGQGGLYTEAFF.

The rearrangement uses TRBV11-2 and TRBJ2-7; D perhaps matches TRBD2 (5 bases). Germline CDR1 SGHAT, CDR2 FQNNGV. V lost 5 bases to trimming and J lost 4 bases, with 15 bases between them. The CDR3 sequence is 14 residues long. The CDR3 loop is CASSPGRSGYEQYF. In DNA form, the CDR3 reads TGTGCCAGCAGCCCCGGTAGGTCGGGGTACGAGCAGTACTTC.

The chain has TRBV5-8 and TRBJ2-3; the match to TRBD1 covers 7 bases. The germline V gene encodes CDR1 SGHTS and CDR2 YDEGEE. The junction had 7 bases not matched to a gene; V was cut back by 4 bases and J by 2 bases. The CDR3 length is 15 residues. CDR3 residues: CASSPGTANTDTQYF. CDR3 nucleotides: TGTGCCAGCAGCCCCGGGACAGCTAACACAGATACGCAGTATTTT. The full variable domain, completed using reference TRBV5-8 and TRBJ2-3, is EAGVTQSPTHLIKTRGQQATLRCSPISGHTSVYWYQQALGLGLQFLLWYDEGEERNRGNFPPRFSGRQFPNYSSELNVNALELEDSALYLCASSPGTANTDTQYFGPGTRLTVL.

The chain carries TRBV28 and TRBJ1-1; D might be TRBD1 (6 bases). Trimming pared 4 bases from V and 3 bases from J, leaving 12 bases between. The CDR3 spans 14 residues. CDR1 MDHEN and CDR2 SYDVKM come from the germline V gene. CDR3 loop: CASSWAGDDTEAFF. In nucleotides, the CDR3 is TGTGCCAGCAGTTGGGCAGGGGATGACACTGAAGCTTTCTTT.

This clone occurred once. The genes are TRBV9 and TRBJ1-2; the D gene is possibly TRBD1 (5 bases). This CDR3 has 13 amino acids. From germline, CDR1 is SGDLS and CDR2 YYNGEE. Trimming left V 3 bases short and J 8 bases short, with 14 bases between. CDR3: CASSAGGGGGYTF. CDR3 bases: TGTGCCAGCAGCGCTGGGGGGGGAGGAGGCTACACCTTC.

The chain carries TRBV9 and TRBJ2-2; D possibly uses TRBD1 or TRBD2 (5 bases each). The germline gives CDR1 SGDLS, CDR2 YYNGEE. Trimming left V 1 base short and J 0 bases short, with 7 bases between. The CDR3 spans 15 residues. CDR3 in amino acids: CASSVRDPNTGELFF. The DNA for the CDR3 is TGTGCCAGCAGCGTAAGGGACCCGAACACCGGGGAGCTGTTTTTT.

The CDR3 protein is CASSPSGERGDTQYF. CDR3 in DNA: TGTGCCAGCTCTCCCTCGGGGGAGCGGGGAGATACGCAGTATTTT. The rearrangement links TRBV18 to TRBJ2-3; TRBD2 matches 7 bases. The V and J ends lost 6 bases and 5 bases, in that order; junction bases with no gene match: 11. There are 15 residues in the CDR3. Germline CDR1 and CDR2: KGHSH and LQKENI. Variable domain in full (rest from reference TRBV18 and TRBJ2-3): NAGVMQNPRHLVRRRGQEARLRCSPMKGHSHVYWYRQLPEEGLKFMVYLQKENIIDESGMPKERFSAEFPKEGPSILRIQQVVRGDSAAYFCASSPSGERGDTQYFGPGTRLTVL.

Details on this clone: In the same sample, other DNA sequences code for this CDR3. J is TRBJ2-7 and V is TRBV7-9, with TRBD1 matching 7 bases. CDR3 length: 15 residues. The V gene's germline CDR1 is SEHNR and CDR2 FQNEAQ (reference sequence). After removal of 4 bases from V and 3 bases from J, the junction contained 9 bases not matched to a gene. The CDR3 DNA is TGTGCCAGCAGCTCAACCGGGACAGCCTTCTACGAGCAGTACTTC. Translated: CASSSTGTAFYEQYF.

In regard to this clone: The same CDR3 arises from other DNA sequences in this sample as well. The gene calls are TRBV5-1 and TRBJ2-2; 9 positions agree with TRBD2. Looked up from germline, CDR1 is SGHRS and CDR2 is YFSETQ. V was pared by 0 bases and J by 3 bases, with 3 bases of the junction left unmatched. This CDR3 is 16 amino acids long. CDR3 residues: CASSLGLAGYTGELFF. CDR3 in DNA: TGCGCCAGCAGCTTGGGTCTAGCGGGATACACCGGGGAGCTGTTTTTT.

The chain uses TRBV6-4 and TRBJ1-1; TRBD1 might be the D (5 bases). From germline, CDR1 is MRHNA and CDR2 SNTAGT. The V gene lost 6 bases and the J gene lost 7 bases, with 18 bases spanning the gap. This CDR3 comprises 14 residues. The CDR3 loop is CASSDPGAGSEAFF. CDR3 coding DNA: TGTGCCAGCAGCGACCCCGGGGCAGGGAGTGAAGCTTTCTTT.

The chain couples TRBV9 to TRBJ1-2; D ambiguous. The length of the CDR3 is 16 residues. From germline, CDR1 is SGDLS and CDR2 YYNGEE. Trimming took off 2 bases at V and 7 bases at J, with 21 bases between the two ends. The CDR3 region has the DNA TGTGCCAGCAGCGTCTTCGGAACGGGAGAGGCTTCTGGCTACACCTTC. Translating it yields CASSVFGTGEASGYTF.

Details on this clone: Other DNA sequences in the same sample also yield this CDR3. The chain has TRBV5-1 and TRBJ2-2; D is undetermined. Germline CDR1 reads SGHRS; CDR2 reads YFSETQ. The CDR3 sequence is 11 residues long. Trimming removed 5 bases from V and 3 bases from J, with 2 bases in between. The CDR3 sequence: CASRDTGELFF. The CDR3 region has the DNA TGCGCCAGCAGAGACACCGGGGAGCTGTTTTTT.

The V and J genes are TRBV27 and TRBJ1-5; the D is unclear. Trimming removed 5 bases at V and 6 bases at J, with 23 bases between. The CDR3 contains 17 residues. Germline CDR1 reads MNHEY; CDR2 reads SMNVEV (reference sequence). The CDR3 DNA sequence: TGTGCCAGCAGTCCTCCAATGAGTGATCCGGAAGGTCAGCCCCAGCATTTT. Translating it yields CASSPPMSDPEGQPQHF.

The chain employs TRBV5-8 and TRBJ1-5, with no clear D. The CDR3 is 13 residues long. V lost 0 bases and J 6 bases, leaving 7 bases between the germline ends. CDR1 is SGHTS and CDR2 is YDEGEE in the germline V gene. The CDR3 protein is CASSLGAGQPQHF. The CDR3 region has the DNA TGTGCCAGCAGCTTGGGGGCTGGTCAGCCCCAGCATTTT.

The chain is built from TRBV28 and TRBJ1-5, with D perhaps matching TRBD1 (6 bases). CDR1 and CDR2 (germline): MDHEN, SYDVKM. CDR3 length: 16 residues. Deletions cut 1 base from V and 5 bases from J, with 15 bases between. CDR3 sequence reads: CASSLLVEQGDQPQHF. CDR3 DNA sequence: TGTGCCAGCAGTTTATTGGTGGAACAGGGTGATCAGCCCCAGCATTTT.

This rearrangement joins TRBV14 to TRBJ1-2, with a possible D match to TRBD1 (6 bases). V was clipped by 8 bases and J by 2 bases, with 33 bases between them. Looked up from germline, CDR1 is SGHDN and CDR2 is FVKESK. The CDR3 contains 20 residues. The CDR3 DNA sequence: TGTGCCAGCCCCCGAACGCGCGGGGTCCCGTGCGCAAGGGGGAACTATGGCTACACCTTC. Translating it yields CASPRTRGVPCARGNYGYTF.

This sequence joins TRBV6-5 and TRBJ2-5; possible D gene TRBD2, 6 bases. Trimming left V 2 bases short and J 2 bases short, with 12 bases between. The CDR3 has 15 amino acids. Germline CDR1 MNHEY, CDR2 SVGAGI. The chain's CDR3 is CASSYQGSGQETQYF. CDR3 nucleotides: TGTGCCAGCAGTTACCAAGGTAGCGGACAAGAGACCCAGTACTTC.

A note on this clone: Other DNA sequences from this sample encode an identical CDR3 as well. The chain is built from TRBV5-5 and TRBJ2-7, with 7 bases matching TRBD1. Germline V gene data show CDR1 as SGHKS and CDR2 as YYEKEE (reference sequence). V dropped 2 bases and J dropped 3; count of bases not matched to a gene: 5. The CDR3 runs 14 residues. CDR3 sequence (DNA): TGTGCCAGCAGCTTTTCACCAGGGGGCTACGAGCAGTACTTC. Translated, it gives CASSFSPGGYEQYF.

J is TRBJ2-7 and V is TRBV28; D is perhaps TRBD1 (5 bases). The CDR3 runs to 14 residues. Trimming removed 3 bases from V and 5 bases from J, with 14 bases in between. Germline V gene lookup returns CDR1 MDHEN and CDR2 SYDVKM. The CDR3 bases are TGTGCCAGCAGTTTCCGTCAGGGATTCCACGAGCAGTACTTC. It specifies CASSFRQGFHEQYF.

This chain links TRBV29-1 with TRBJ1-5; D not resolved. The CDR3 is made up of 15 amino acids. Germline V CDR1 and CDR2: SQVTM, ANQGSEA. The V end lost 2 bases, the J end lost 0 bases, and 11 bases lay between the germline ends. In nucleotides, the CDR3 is TGCAGCGTTGAATTGGCAGGAGATAGCAATCAGCCCCAGCATTTT. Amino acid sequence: CSVELAGDSNQPQHF.

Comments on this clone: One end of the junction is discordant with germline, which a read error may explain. Here the CDR3 reads CASSWTDKLIF. The CDR3 coding sequence is TGTGCCAGCAGTTGGACAGATAAATTAATATTT. The chain employs TRBV28 and TRBJ1-5; D is perhaps TRBD1 (6 bases). Germline V CDR1 and CDR2: MDHEN, SYDVKM. This CDR3 is built from 11 residues. The whole variable domain, remainder taken from reference TRBV28 and TRBJ1-5, is DVKVTQSSRYLVKRTGEKVFLECVQDMDHENMFWYRQDPGLGLRLIYFSYDVKMKEKGDIPEGYSVSREKKERFSLILESASTNQTSMYLCASSWTDKLIFGDGTRLSIL.

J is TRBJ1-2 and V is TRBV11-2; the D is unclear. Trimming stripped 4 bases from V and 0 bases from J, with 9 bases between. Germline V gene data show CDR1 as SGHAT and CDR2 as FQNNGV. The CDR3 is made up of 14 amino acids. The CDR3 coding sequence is TGTGCCAGCAGCTCGGTCGAGCCTAACTATGGCTACACCTTC. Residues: CASSSVEPNYGYTF.

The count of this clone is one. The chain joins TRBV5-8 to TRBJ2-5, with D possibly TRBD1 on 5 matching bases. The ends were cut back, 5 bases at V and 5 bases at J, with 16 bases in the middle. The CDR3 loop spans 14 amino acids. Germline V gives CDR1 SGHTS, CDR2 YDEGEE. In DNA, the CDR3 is TGTGCCAGCAGACCCCGCTCAGGGTTGGAGACCCAGTACTTC. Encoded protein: CASRPRSGLETQYF.

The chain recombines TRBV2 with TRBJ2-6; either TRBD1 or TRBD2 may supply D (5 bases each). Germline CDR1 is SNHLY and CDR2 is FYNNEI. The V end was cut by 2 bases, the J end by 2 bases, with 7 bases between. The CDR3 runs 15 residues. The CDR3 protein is CASSEMGAGANVLTF. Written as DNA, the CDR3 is TGTGCCAGCAGTGAAATGGGGGCTGGGGCCAACGTCCTGACTTTC.

The CDR3 sequence: CASSQETTRVYEQYF. In nucleotides, the CDR3 is TGTGCCAGCAGCCAAGAAACGACTAGGGTCTACGAGCAGTACTTC. The chain uses TRBV14 and TRBJ2-7, with D possibly TRBD2 on 6 matching bases. The CDR3 consists of 15 residues. The V gene lost 0 bases and the J gene lost 3 bases, with 12 bases spanning the gap. Germline V CDR1 and CDR2: SGHDN, FVKESK.

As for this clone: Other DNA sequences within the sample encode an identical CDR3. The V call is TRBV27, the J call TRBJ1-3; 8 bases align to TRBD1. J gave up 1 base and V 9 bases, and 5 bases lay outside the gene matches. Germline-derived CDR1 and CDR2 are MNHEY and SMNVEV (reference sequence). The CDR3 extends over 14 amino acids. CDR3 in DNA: TGTGCCAGTAGAACAGGGGGATCTGGAAACACCATATATTTT. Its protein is CASRTGGSGNTIYF.

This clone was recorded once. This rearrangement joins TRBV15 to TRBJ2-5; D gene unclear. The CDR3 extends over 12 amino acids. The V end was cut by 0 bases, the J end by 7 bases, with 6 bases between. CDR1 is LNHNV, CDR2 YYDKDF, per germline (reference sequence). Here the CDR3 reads CATSRDDVTQYF. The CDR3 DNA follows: TGTGCCACCAGCAGAGATGACGTGACCCAGTACTTC.

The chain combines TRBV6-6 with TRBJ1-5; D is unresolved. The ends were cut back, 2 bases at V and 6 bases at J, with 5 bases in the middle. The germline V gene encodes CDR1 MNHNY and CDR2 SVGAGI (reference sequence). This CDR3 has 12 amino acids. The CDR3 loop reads CASSYDGQPQHF. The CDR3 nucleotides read TGTGCCAGCAGTTACGACGGTCAGCCCCAGCATTTT.

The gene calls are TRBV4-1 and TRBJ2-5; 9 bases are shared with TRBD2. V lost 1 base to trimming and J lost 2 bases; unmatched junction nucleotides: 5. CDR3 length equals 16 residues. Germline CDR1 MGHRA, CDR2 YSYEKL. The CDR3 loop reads CASSQVAGADQETQYF. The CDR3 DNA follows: TGCGCCAGCAGCCAAGTAGCGGGAGCCGATCAAGAGACCCAGTACTTC.